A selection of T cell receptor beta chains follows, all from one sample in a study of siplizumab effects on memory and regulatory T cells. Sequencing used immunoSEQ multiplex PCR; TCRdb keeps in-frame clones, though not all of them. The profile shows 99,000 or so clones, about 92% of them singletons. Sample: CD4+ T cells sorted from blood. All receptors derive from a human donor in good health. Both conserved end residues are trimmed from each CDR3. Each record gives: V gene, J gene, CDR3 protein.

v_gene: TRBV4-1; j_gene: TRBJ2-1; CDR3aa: ASSHSAGLTSYNEQF
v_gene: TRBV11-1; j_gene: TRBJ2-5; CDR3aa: ASSHIMETQY
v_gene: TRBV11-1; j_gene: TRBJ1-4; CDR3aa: ASSRQGPFEKLF
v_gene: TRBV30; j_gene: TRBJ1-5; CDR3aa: AWSRNRDGQPQH
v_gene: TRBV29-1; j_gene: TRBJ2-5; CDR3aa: SGRLARSGQY
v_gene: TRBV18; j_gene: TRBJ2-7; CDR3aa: ASSPLGGKYEQY
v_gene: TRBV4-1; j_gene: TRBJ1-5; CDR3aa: ASSQDQSSNQPQH
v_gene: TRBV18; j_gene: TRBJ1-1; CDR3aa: ASSPIPKLLGTEAF
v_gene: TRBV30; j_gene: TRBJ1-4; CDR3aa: AWSLMTGLSEKLF
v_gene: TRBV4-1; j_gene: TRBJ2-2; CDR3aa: ASSQEEVSLTGELF
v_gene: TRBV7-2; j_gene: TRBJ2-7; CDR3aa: ASSLASGQGGYEQY
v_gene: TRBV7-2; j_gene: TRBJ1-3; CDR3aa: ASSPVAGPGNTIY
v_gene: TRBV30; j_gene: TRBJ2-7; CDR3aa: ASAPGGGFYEQY
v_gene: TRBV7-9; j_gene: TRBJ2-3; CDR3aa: ASRNTGVDTQY
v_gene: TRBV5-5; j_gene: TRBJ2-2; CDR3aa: ASSSDPAGELF
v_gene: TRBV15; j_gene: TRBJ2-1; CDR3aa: ATSRLDQQGRNEQF
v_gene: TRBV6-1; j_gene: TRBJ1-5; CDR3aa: ASSEARGPNQPQH
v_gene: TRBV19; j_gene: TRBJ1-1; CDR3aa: ASSASAGGTEAF
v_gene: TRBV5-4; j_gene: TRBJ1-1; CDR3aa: ASSARTGENTEAF
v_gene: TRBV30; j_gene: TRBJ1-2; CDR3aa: AWSVGGSYGYT
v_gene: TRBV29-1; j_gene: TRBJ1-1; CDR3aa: SVEQGSEAF
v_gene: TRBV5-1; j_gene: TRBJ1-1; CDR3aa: ASSLAIGSNTEAF
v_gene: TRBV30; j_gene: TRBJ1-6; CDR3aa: AWNPRRVNNSPLH
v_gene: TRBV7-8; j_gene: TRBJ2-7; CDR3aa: ASKLGRGRNYEQY
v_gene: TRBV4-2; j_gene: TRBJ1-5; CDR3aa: ASSPWGQGNQPQH
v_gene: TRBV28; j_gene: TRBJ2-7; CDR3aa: ASKSGGQLSYEQY
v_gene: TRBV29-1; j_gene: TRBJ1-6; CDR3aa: SVRQGTGNSPLH
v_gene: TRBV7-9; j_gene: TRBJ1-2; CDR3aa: ASSLGQGRGYT
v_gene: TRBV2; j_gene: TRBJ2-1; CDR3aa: ATQRSSYNEQF
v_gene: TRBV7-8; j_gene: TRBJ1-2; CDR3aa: ASSLTGNPNYGYT
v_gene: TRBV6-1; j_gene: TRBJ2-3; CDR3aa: ASSAGLSTDTQY
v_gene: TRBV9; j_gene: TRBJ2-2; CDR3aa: ASSGRDSFTGELF
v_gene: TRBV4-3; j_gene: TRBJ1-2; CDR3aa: ASSQEFRSVYGYT
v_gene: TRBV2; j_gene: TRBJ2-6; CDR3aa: ASSEQAGANVLT
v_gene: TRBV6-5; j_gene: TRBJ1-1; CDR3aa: ASSLQGANTEAF
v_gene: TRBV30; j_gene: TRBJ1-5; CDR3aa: AWSPRAGGPKQPQH
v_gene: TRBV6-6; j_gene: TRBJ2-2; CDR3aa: ASSSRQGRSTGELF
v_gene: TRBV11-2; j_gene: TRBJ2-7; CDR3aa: ASSLAAGGSYEQY
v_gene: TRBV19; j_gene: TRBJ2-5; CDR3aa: ASSTGAQETQY